This TCR beta chain was identified in a study of PD-1 blockade in classical Hodgkin lymphoma. Study-wide background: Intravenous delivery of nivolumab at 3 mg/kg to patients occurred every 2 weeks. Findings and caveats of the study: Repertoires differed for reasons still undefined, possibly disease activity or prior therapy. When nivolumab was started under 1 year after ASCT, patients were excluded. Patients with a complete response exhibited baseline diversity comparable to newly diagnosed patients.

All the patients suffered relapse after autologous stem cell transplantation, and brentuximab vedotin exposure differed. Germline V gene lookup returns CDR1 SEHNR and CDR2 FQNEAQ (reference sequence). The CDR3 sequence is 13 residues long. Unmatched junction bases numbered 3, after V lost 2 bases and J lost 9 bases. Method: immunoSEQ multiplex PCR; TCRdb's copy keeps in-frame clones and lacks some. The repertoire has 90,000 to 100,000 clones, roughly 89% of them found once; the top ten carry approximately 12%. This clone was observed a handful of times. Its antigen is not identified. The V and J genes are TRBV7-9 and TRBJ2-1, with 8 bases identical to TRBD2. The sequence came from a human donor with classical Hodgkin lymphoma. Sequenced material: peripheral blood mononuclear cells (PBMCs), taken before the second cycle of nivolumab. CDR3 loop: CASSLTGGIEQFF. For the CDR3, the DNA is TGTGCCAGCAGCTTAACGGGGGGGATTGAGCAGTTCTTC. The full variable domain, with the rest looked up from reference TRBV7-9 and TRBJ2-1, is DTGVSQNPRHKITKRGQNVTFRCDPISEHNRLYWYRQTLGQGPEFLTYFQNEAQLEKSRLLSDRFSAERPKGSFSTLEIQRTEQGDSAMYLCASSLTGGIEQFFGPGTRLTVL.